A single sample gave rise to the 30 T cell receptor beta chains below, sequenced in a study of shared clonotypes between healthy human individuals. Generated by immunoSEQ multiplex PCR, the TCRdb table keeps only in-frame clones and is missing some. The sample has more than 1.2 million clones; just under 99% are singletons. The specimen was naive CD4+ T cells sorted from blood. As for subset: CD45RA+ positively selected. The receptors were sampled from a man aged 25 to 40 in good health.

This chain links TRBV25-1 with TRBJ1-1; TRBD1 agrees at 8 bases. After removal of 8 bases from V and 5 bases from J, the junction contained 7 bases not matched to a gene. Germline loops: CDR1 MGHDK, CDR2 SYGVNS. There are 13 residues in the CDR3. CDR3 DNA sequence: TGTGCCAGCGGGTCAGACAGGGGTACTGAAGCTTTCTTT. Translation gives CASGSDRGTEAFF.

The chain couples TRBV6-5 to TRBJ2-5, with TRBD1 matching over 9 bases. The CDR3 runs to 15 residues. Germline lookup yields CDR1 MNHEY and CDR2 SVGAGI. The junction had 4 bases not matched to a gene; V was cut back by 5 bases and J by 0 bases. The DNA of the CDR3 is TGTGCCAGCAGTCCAGGACAGGGGCACCAAGAGACCCAGTACTTC. The encoded protein is CASSPGQGHQETQYF.

The rearrangement joins TRBV6-1 to TRBJ1-5; D uncertain. The CDR3 sequence is 14 residues long. V lost 6 bases and J 2 bases, leaving 11 bases between the germline ends. The germline CDR1 and CDR2 sequences are MNHNS and SASEGT. CDR3 nucleotide sequence: TGTGCCAGCAGATCTCCCGGGGGCAATCAGCCCCAGCATTTT. This translates into CASRSPGGNQPQHF.

The CDR3 here is CASSDFYEQYF. CDR3 DNA: TGTGCCAGCAGTGACTTTTACGAGCAGTACTTC. This chain connects TRBV2 to TRBJ2-7; D is unresolved. Between the trimmed V and J ends, which lost 3 bases and 4 bases, there was a span of 4 bases. Germline loops: CDR1 SNHLY, CDR2 FYNNEI. CDR3 length: 11 amino acids.

The chain links TRBV5-4 to TRBJ2-7; perhaps D is TRBD1 or TRBD2 (5 bases each). CDR3 length equals 13 residues. Germline V lookup: CDR1 SGHNT, CDR2 YYREEE (reference sequence). Trimming removed 4 bases from V and 6 bases from J, with 14 bases in between. CDR3 bases: TGTGCCAGCAGCCCGGGGACCTACGGCGAGCAGTACTTC. Its protein product is CASSPGTYGEQYF.

CDR3 nucleotides: TGTGCCAGCAGCGTGGCCCGGAGCACAGATACGCAGTATTTT. Amino acid sequence: CASSVARSTDTQYF. This chain joins TRBV9 and TRBJ2-3; D uncertain. CDR1 SGDLS and CDR2 YYNGEE come from the germline V gene. The CDR3 sequence is 14 residues long. The germline V and J ends were trimmed by 2 bases and 0 bases, with 7 bases remaining between them.

The chain links TRBV18 to TRBJ1-2, with D unclear. V shed 3 bases and J shed 8 bases, with 10 bases lying between them. CDR1 and CDR2 (germline): KGHSH, LQKENI. The length of the CDR3 is 12 residues. CDR3 sequence (DNA): TGTGCCAGCTCACCGGCAAACGGGGGCTACACCTTC. Encoded protein: CASSPANGGYTF.

The CDR3 nucleotides are TGTGCCAGCAGCCGGGTCCATCTTTCCTACGAGCAGTACTTC. Residues: CASSRVHLSYEQYF. This chain connects TRBV14 to TRBJ2-7; no reliable D call. The germline V gene encodes CDR1 SGHDN and CDR2 FVKESK. Trimming shortened V by 4 bases and J by 1 base, and 11 bases separated the two germline ends. CDR3 length equals 14 residues.

The chain carries TRBV5-3 and TRBJ2-7, with 8 nucleotides matching TRBD2. TRBV5-3 is an open reading frame whose function is uncertain. Trimming at V came to 1 base and at J to 0 bases, leaving 3 bases not matched to a gene. This CDR3 spans 15 amino acids. The CDR3 DNA reads as TGTGCCAGAAGCTTGCGGCGGGAGGTCTCCTACGAGCAGTACTTC. Translation: CARSLRREVSYEQYF.

This chain connects TRBV10-3 to TRBJ2-1; no clear D gene. The germline V gene encodes CDR1 ENHRY and CDR2 SYGVKD. V gave up 0 bases and J gave up 10 bases, with 7 bases separating them. This CDR3 is built from 12 residues. In DNA form, the CDR3 reads TGTGCCATCAGTGAGTCGTTTGACGAGCAGTTCTTC. Its protein product is CAISESFDEQFF.

The J gene is TRBJ2-7, the V gene TRBV18; 12 bases are shared with TRBD1. Losses at the gene ends were 4 bases for V and 0 bases for J; bases not matched to a gene: 10. This CDR3 has 18 residues. Germline CDR1 reads KGHSH; CDR2 reads LQKENI. CDR3 residues: CASSLTGQGATRSYEQYF. The CDR3 nucleotides are TGTGCCAGCTCACTAACGGGACAGGGGGCCACACGCTCCTACGAGCAGTACTTC.

The V and J genes are TRBV5-4 and TRBJ2-2; D possibly uses TRBD1 or TRBD2 (6 bases each). The ends were cut back, 4 bases at V and 0 bases at J, with 10 bases in the middle. The CDR3 totals 15 residues. Germline V gene sequence: CDR1 SGHNT, CDR2 YYREEE (reference sequence). CDR3 sequence: CASSPGGSNTGELFF. For the CDR3, the DNA is TGTGCCAGCAGCCCCGGGGGCTCGAACACCGGGGAGCTGTTTTTT.

The rearrangement joins TRBV7-2 to TRBJ1-3; D gene uncertain. The length of the CDR3 is 16 residues. The germline CDR1 and CDR2 sequences are SGHTA and FQGNSA. V lost 1 base to trimming and J lost 0 bases, with 10 bases between them. CDR3 coding DNA: TGTGCCAGCAGCTTAGGTCCCCTTCTCTCTGGAAACACCATATATTTT. Translated, it gives CASSLGPLLSGNTIYF.

The gene calls are TRBV14 and TRBJ2-1; 7 nucleotides align to TRBD2. V shed 0 bases and J 2 bases; nucleotides not matched to a gene: 4. The CDR3 extends over 16 amino acids. Germline V lookup: CDR1 SGHDN, CDR2 FVKESK. CDR3 residues: CASSQDPGLAYNEQFF. For the CDR3, the DNA is TGTGCCAGCAGCCAAGATCCCGGACTAGCCTACAATGAGCAGTTCTTC.

The chain employs TRBV19 and TRBJ2-2; 14 bases are shared with TRBD2. The V gene's germline CDR1 is LNHDA and CDR2 SQIVND (reference sequence). The CDR3 is made up of 18 amino acids. With 5 bases clipped from V and 7 bases from J, the junction kept 12 bases outside the gene matches. DNA of the CDR3: TGTGCCAGTAGTCTGTGGACTAGCGGGAGGACCCGGGGCGGGGAGCTGTTTTTT. It yields the protein CASSLWTSGRTRGGELFF.

This clone was seen a single time. This rearrangement joins TRBV11-2 to TRBJ2-7; D not certain. The germline V gene has CDR1 SGHAT and CDR2 FQNNGV. There are 18 residues in the CDR3. The V gene lost 4 bases and the J gene lost 2 bases, with 24 bases spanning the gap. CDR3 amino acids: CASSSLVRSSRGPYEQYF. CDR3 in DNA: TGTGCCAGCAGCTCCCTTGTCAGGAGCTCCCGCGGCCCCTACGAGCAGTACTTC.

This sequence joins TRBV18 and TRBJ1-4; TRBD1 might be the D (6 bases). The germline V gene encodes CDR1 KGHSH and CDR2 LQKENI. This CDR3 spans 17 amino acids. V lost 6 bases and J 0 bases, leaving 17 bases between the germline ends. CDR3 bases: TGTGCCAGCTCCCAAGTCGCGGGACAAGCAACTAATGAAAAACTGTTTTTT. It specifies CASSQVAGQATNEKLFF.

This clone was counted once. This chain uses TRBV5-1 with TRBJ2-5; D is possibly TRBD2 (5 bases). The germline V and J ends were trimmed by 5 bases and 5 bases, with 13 bases remaining between them. Germline lookup yields CDR1 SGHRS and CDR2 YFSETQ. The CDR3 is made up of 13 amino acids. The CDR3 protein is CASSIGIGETQYF. The DNA of the CDR3 is TGCGCCAGCAGTATCGGGATCGGGGAGACCCAGTACTTC. Full variable domain (remainder filled in from reference TRBV5-1 and TRBJ2-5): KAGVTQTPRYLIKTRGQQVTLSCSPISGHRSVSWYQQTPGQGLQFLFEYFSETQRNKGNFPGRFSGRQFSNSRSEMNVSTLELGDSALYLCASSIGIGETQYFGPGTRLLVL.

V and J are TRBV5-6 and TRBJ2-5, with 7 positions matching TRBD1. V shed 2 bases and J 2 bases; nucleotides not matched to a gene: 3. Germline CDR1 SGHDT, CDR2 YYEEEE. This CDR3 spans 14 amino acids. The CDR3 is CASSLGTVQETQYF. In nucleotides, the CDR3 is TGTGCCAGCAGCTTAGGGACAGTGCAAGAGACCCAGTACTTC.

This chain links TRBV5-1 with TRBJ2-4; D tentatively reads TRBD1 or TRBD2 (6 bases each). Germline V gene sequence: CDR1 SGHRS, CDR2 YFSETQ. The CDR3 covers 18 residues. The V end lost 4 bases, the J end lost 0 bases, and 20 bases lay between the germline ends. The CDR3 is CASSMDRLAALAKNIQYF. As DNA, the CDR3 is TGCGCCAGCAGCATGGACAGATTAGCGGCCCTAGCCAAAAACATTCAGTACTTC.

The V call is TRBV7-8, the J call TRBJ1-1; D remains unclear. The CDR3 length is 12 residues. Trimming took off 6 bases at V and 1 base at J, with 6 bases between the two ends. Germline-derived CDR1 and CDR2 are SGHVS and FQNEAQ. The CDR3 region is CASSWTNTEAFF. For the CDR3, the DNA is TGTGCCAGCAGTTGGACGAACACTGAAGCTTTCTTT.

CDR3 DNA sequence: TGTGCCAGCTCATCGGACAGGGGGCATCCCACCATATATTTT. Amino acid sequence: CASSSDRGHPTIYF. This chain connects TRBV18 to TRBJ1-3, with TRBD1 matching over 11 bases. Germline V gives CDR1 KGHSH, CDR2 LQKENI. CDR3 length: 14 residues. J was trimmed by 9 bases and V by 5 bases; bases with no gene match: 6.

V is TRBV28 and J is TRBJ2-5; D is perhaps TRBD1 or TRBD2 (7 bases each). The germline CDR1 and CDR2 sequences are MDHEN and SYDVKM. With 8 bases removed from V and 5 bases from J, the gap between germline ends came to 15 bases. This CDR3 region has 13 residues. CDR3 sequence: CASGEGAEETQYF. The CDR3 DNA sequence: TGTGCCAGCGGGGAGGGGGCTGAGGAGACCCAGTACTTC.

V is TRBV5-1 and J is TRBJ2-3; TRBD2 matches at 16 bases. Germline CDR1 and CDR2: SGHRS and YFSETQ. The CDR3 length is 17 residues. The J segment lost 6 bases and the V segment lost 4 bases, leaving 8 bases of the junction unmatched. As DNA, the CDR3 is TGCGCCAGCAGCAGGGGACTAGCGGGAGGGCCCCTTGATACGCAGTATTTT. This sequence encodes CASSRGLAGGPLDTQYF.

The chain has TRBV28 and TRBJ2-5; TRBD1 matches 7 bases. V gave up 4 bases and J gave up 2 bases; unmatched junction bases: 10. Germline V gene lookup returns CDR1 MDHEN and CDR2 SYDVKM. The CDR3 totals 16 residues. The CDR3 here is CASSSWTGPLQETQYF. DNA for the CDR3: TGTGCCAGCAGTTCGTGGACAGGACCCCTACAAGAGACCCAGTACTTC.

This chain uses TRBV19 with TRBJ1-2, with D uncertain. V was pared by 4 bases and J by 4 bases, with 10 bases between. CDR3 length equals 13 residues. From germline, CDR1 is LNHDA and CDR2 SQIVND (reference sequence). The CDR3 DNA reads as TGTGCCAGTAGTACCTGGGCGGTCTATGGCTACACCTTC. Translated: CASSTWAVYGYTF.

V gene TRBV14 combines with J gene TRBJ2-2; D is unclear. This CDR3 contains 13 residues. The V gene lost 4 bases and the J gene lost 3 bases, with 6 bases spanning the gap. Germline lookup yields CDR1 SGHDN and CDR2 FVKESK. The chain's CDR3 is CASSLIYTGELFF. The DNA for the CDR3 is TGTGCCAGCAGCCTAATCTACACCGGGGAGCTGTTTTTT.

This clone was seen only once. The identical CDR3 is also encoded by other nucleotide sequences in the sample. J is TRBJ2-7 and V is TRBV5-4; 7 nucleotides match TRBD1. The CDR3 spans 13 residues. Germline V gene data show CDR1 as SGHNT and CDR2 as YYREEE (reference sequence). J was trimmed by 0 bases and V by 4 bases; bases with no gene match: 1. CDR3 amino acids: CASSPGGSYEQYF. The CDR3 DNA reads as TGTGCCAGCAGCCCAGGGGGCTCCTACGAGCAGTACTTC.

Comment on this clone: The same CDR3 can be traced to other DNA sequences in this sample. V usage is TRBV5-1 and J usage is TRBJ2-3; 9 nucleotides match TRBD2. Germline V gives CDR1 SGHRS, CDR2 YFSETQ. This CDR3 has 16 amino acids. The ends lost 4 bases at V and 0 bases at J; junction bases unmatched: 6. CDR3 region: CASSPPTSGSTDTQYF. CDR3 nucleotides: TGCGCCAGCAGCCCCCCTACTAGCGGGAGCACAGATACGCAGTATTTT.

The chain carries TRBV7-7 and TRBJ2-3, with 10 bases identical to TRBD2. With 3 bases clipped from V and 4 bases from J, the junction kept 7 bases outside the gene matches. From germline, CDR1 is SSHAT and CDR2 FNYEAQ (reference sequence). This CDR3 spans 16 amino acids. The CDR3 here is CASSLLAGDFPDTQYF. CDR3 bases: TGTGCCAGCAGCTTGCTAGCGGGAGATTTCCCAGATACGCAGTATTTT.